Shown below are 21 T cell receptor beta chains from a single sample sequenced in a study of CD8+CD57+ T cells in acquired aplastic anemia. The template used for profiling TCR beta VDJ and CDR3 was genomic DNA. TCRdb re-derived calls from the reads in MiXCR, one entry per CDR3 protein. The table lists about 270,000 distinct CDR3 sequences, approximately 56% of them singletons, with less than 10% in the top ten. Material: sorted CD4+, CD8+, or CD8+CD57+ T cells (not recorded which) from PBMCs. The source is a human donor with severe aplastic anemia or a healthy control (not recorded which).

The chain carries TRBV10-3 and TRBJ1-1, with 8 positions matching TRBD1. V trimming: 5 bases; J trimming: 4 bases; junction bases outside the gene matches: 3. The CDR3 loop spans 13 amino acids. Germline values: CDR1 ENHRY, CDR2 SYGVKD. In nucleotides, the CDR3 is TGTGCCATCAGTTTCGACAGGGGCACTGAAGCTTTCTTT. The encoded protein is CAISFDRGTEAFF.

The J gene is TRBJ2-7, the V gene TRBV7-3; D gene unclear. This CDR3 has 17 residues. CDR1 is SGHTA, CDR2 FQGTGA, per germline. Trimming shortened V by 2 bases and J by 3 bases, and 20 bases separated the two germline ends. CDR3 amino acids: CASSLGPALGSDYEQYF. The CDR3 nucleotides read TGTGCCAGCAGCTTAGGCCCCGCGCTGGGCAGCGACTACGAGCAGTACTTC.

This clonotype was counted a few times. V and J are TRBV20-1 and TRBJ1-1; tentative D call: TRBD1 (5 bases). The CDR3 has 13 residues. The V gene lost 5 bases and the J gene lost 2 bases, with 12 bases spanning the gap. From germline, CDR1 is DFQATT and CDR2 SNEGSKA (reference sequence). DNA of the CDR3: TGCAGTGCTGGGGGGGGAGGTAACACTGAAGCTTTCTTT. This translates into CSAGGGGNTEAFF.

The rearrangement joins TRBV9 to TRBJ2-1; TRBD2 agrees at 8 bases. Germline values: CDR1 SGDLS, CDR2 YYNGEE. CDR3 length: 15 residues. V was pared by 2 bases and J by 7 bases, with 8 bases of the junction left unmatched. As DNA, the CDR3 is TGTGCCAGCAGCGTCGGAGCGGGAGTACGGAATGAGCAGTTCTTC. Its translation is CASSVGAGVRNEQFF.

There are many counts of this clonotype. V is TRBV5-7 and J is TRBJ1-4; D might be TRBD1 (6 bases). TRBV5-7 is an ORF, with its function uncertain. The CDR3 has 15 amino acids. V was shortened by 3 bases and J by 3 bases, with 12 bases between the two germline ends. DNA for the CDR3: TGTGCCAGCAGCTCCGGAAGGGGGGCTAATGAAAAACTGTTTTTT. It translates to CASSSGRGANEKLFF.

This clonotype was seen repeatedly, ten times or more. The rearrangement uses TRBV10-3 and TRBJ2-3; D not resolved. The CDR3 has 14 amino acids. Germline V CDR1 and CDR2: ENHRY, SYGVKD. V was trimmed by 5 bases and J by 2 bases, leaving 11 bases between them. CDR3 coding DNA: TGTGCCATCAGTTCTGAGCAGACCACAGATACGCAGTATTTT. It codes for CAISSEQTTDTQYF.

V is TRBV10-1 and J is TRBJ2-5; D is unresolved. V was trimmed by 0 bases and J by 10 bases, leaving 0 bases between them. CDR1 is WNHNN and CDR2 is SYGVQD in the germline V gene (reference sequence). The CDR3 totals 9 residues. CDR3 DNA sequence: TGCGCCAGCAGTGAGTCCCAGTACTTC. Its protein is CASSESQYF.

This clonotype is a singleton in its sample. J is TRBJ1-2 and V is TRBV19; no clear D. Germline CDR1 and CDR2: LNHDA and SQIVND (reference sequence). Trimming pared 5 bases from V and 0 bases from J, leaving 13 bases between. This CDR3 region has 15 residues. The CDR3 spells CASSLMTSSNYGYTF. Here the CDR3 DNA reads TGTGCCAGTAGTCTCATGACGAGTTCTAACTATGGCTACACCTTC. Combining the CDR3 with reference TRBV19 and TRBJ1-2 gives the whole variable domain DGGITQSPKYLFRKEGQNVTLSCEQNLNHDAMYWYRQDPGQGLRLIYYSQIVNDFQKGDIAEGYSVSREKKESFPLTVTSAQKNPTAFYLCASSLMTSSNYGYTFGSGTRLTVV.

The CDR3 coding sequence is TGCGCCAGCAGCCAGGGTAGTAGCACTGAAGCTTTCTTT. It specifies CASSQGSSTEAFF. The gene calls are TRBV4-3 and TRBJ1-1; D is unresolved. Trimming took 3 bases from V and 4 from J, leaving 9 bases between them. The CDR3 contains 13 residues. CDR1 is LGHNA, CDR2 YSLEER, per germline.

This clonotype was seen many times. The chain uses TRBV20-1 and TRBJ1-4; D not resolved. V was cut by 0 bases and J by 0 bases, with 8 bases left in between. The CDR3 spans 15 residues. Per germline, CDR1 DFQATT and CDR2 SNEGSKA (reference sequence). CDR3 DNA sequence: TGCAGTGCTAGAGATCCCGGTGCAACTAATGAAAAACTGTTTTTT. Translated: CSARDPGATNEKLFF.

The chain combines TRBV7-6 with TRBJ2-5, with a tentative D call TRBD2 (7 bases). The CDR3 consists of 16 residues. V dropped 0 bases and J dropped 3 bases, with 14 bases sitting between them. Germline values: CDR1 SGHVS, CDR2 FNYEAQ. In DNA, the CDR3 is TGTGCCAGCAGCTTAGCCCACGGGGGGCTCGAAGAGACCCAGTACTTC. It specifies CASSLAHGGLEETQYF.

This clonotype was seen repeatedly, ten times or more. The V call is TRBV30, the J call TRBJ1-1, with D unresolved. The CDR3 runs 13 residues. Germline V gene lookup returns CDR1 GTSNPN and CDR2 SVGIG (reference sequence). Trimming shortened V by 0 bases and J by 2 bases, and 7 bases separated the two germline ends. Here the CDR3 reads CAWSVRKNTEAFF. As DNA, the CDR3 is TGTGCCTGGAGTGTAAGGAAAAACACTGAAGCTTTCTTT.

CDR3 residues: CASSLDSGRNEQFF. DNA for the CDR3: TGTGCCAGCAGCTTGGATAGCGGGAGGAATGAGCAGTTCTTC. The J gene is TRBJ2-1, the V gene TRBV7-3; TRBD2 matches 10 bases. Germline assignment: CDR1 SGHTA and CDR2 FQGTGA. This CDR3 has 14 amino acids. The trim removed 3 bases at V and 7 bases at J, leaving 3 bases unmatched.

Note on this clonotype: A single base separates this from a much larger clone, so it may be a read error. The rearrangement links TRBV10-3 to TRBJ1-5; weak D call: TRBD1 (5 bases). The germline CDR1 and CDR2 sequences are ENHRY and SYGVKD. CDR3 length: 16 amino acids. Trimming stripped 3 bases from V and 4 bases from J, with 16 bases between. CDR3: CAISDRDGSRNQPQHF. CDR3 sequence (DNA): TGTGCCATCAGTGATAGGGACGGGTCGAGGAATCAGCCCCAGCATTTT.

This clonotype has ten or more counts. The chain joins TRBV19 to TRBJ2-7; 9 bases map to TRBD1. Germline V gene data show CDR1 as LNHDA and CDR2 as SQIVND (reference sequence). The CDR3 is 15 residues long. V shed 3 bases, J shed 1 base, and the junction held 4 bases outside the gene matches. Here the CDR3 DNA reads TGTGCCAGTAGTATGGGACAGGGAATATCCTACGAGCAGTACTTC. Its translation is CASSMGQGISYEQYF.

At least ten counts were recorded for this clonotype. The chain uses TRBV9 and TRBJ1-5; the D gene is possibly TRBD1 (5 bases). CDR1 is SGDLS, CDR2 YYNGEE, per germline. The CDR3 is 14 residues long. Trimming removed 0 bases at V and 6 bases at J, with 10 bases between. The CDR3 is CASSVGGAGQPQHF. DNA of the CDR3: TGTGCCAGCAGCGTAGGGGGCGCCGGTCAGCCCCAGCATTTT.

The chain uses TRBV28 and TRBJ1-6, with D perhaps TRBD1 (5 bases). V was clipped by 0 bases and J by 0 bases, with 12 bases between them. CDR3 length equals 18 residues. CDR1 and CDR2 from the germline V gene are MDHEN and SYDVKM. The CDR3 sequence: CASSLWAPRDSYNSPLHF. CDR3 coding DNA: TGTGCCAGCAGTTTATGGGCCCCCAGGGACTCCTATAATTCACCCCTCCACTTT.

V and J are TRBV5-4 and TRBJ2-7; D is perhaps TRBD1 (5 bases). CDR3 size: 14 residues. Trimming stripped 0 bases from V and 3 bases from J, with 10 bases between. Germline CDR1 SGHNT, CDR2 YYREEE (reference sequence). The CDR3 is CASSLGFRVYEQYF. The CDR3 DNA reads TGTGCCAGCAGCTTGGGATTCAGGGTCTACGAGCAGTACTTC.

V is TRBV5-1 and J is TRBJ1-1; D not certain. V was pared by 0 bases and J by 8 bases, with 11 bases between. This CDR3 has 13 residues. CDR1 and CDR2 (germline): SGHRS, YFSETQ. CDR3 residues: CASSLVVESEAFF. DNA of the CDR3: TGCGCCAGCAGCTTGGTCGTCGAAAGCGAAGCTTTCTTT.

The J gene is TRBJ2-1, the V gene TRBV5-1, with TRBD1 identical over 7 bases. The V gene's germline CDR1 is SGHRS and CDR2 YFSETQ. V shed 7 bases, J shed 5 bases, and the junction held 3 bases outside the gene matches. The CDR3 runs 12 residues. This CDR3 is CASRDRDNEQFF. The CDR3 coding sequence is TGCGCCAGCCGCGACAGGGACAATGAGCAGTTCTTC.

This clonotype was recorded at least ten times. The CDR3 loop reads CATSRDRKGNQYF. CDR3 nucleotides: TGTGCCACCAGCAGAGATCGAAAGGGGAACCAGTACTTC. The chain employs TRBV15 and TRBJ2-7; D is possibly TRBD1 (5 bases). V was pared by 0 bases and J by 10 bases, with 13 bases between. Per germline, CDR1 LNHNV and CDR2 YYDKDF (reference sequence). The CDR3 extends over 13 amino acids.